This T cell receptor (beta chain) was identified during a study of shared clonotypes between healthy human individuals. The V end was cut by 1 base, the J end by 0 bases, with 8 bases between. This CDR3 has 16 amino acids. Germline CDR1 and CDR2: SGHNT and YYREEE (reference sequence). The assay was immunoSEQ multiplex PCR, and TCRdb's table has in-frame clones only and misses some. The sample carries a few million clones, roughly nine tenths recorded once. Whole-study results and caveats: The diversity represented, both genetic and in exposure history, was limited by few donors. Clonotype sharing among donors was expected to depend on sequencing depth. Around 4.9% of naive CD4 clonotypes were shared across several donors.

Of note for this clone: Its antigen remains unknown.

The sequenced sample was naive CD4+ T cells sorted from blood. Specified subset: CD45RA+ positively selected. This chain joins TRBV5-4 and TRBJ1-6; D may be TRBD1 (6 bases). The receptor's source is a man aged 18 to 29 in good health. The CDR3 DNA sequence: TGTGCCAGCAGCTTGACAGGGCGCTCCTATAATTCACCCCTCCACTTT. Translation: CASSLTGRSYNSPLHF.